These 28 T cell receptor beta chains were all obtained from the same sample, sequenced in a study of graft-versus-host responses after intestinal transplantation (dated by TCRdb to the early 2020s). To prepare the library, the immunoSEQ multiplex PCR assay was applied. Drawn from immuneACCESS, this table holds only the in-frame rearrangements with V and J called that TCRdb kept. Clones are partly lost; checked studies trace under half to an unresolved V gene and leave the rest unexplained. This sample is represented by tens of thousands of clones; about 92% of them were singletons. Jointly, the top ten make up about 2% of the sample. Read against the paper, the sample's time point label means: cells obtained before transplantation from donor or recipient. The antigens these receptors bind are not known. The material sequenced was unstimulated CD8+ T cells sorted from spleen or lymph node cells, taken before intestinal transplant. These receptors were obtained from a human donor who received an intestinal transplant.

CDR3 in amino acids: CASSYDSGHIVEAFF. The CDR3 coding sequence is TGTGCCAGCAGTTATGACTCGGGACATATCGTGGAAGCTTTCTTT. This chain links TRBV6-6 with TRBJ1-1, with D possibly matching TRBD1 (6 bases). V lost 3 bases and J lost 8, with 19 bases in between. The CDR3 has 15 residues. Per the germline V gene, CDR1 is MNHNY and CDR2 is SVGAGI (reference sequence).

This clone was seen a single time. The J gene is TRBJ2-5, the V gene TRBV6-5; D uncertain. V was trimmed by 0 bases and J by 0 bases, leaving 5 bases between them. The CDR3 consists of 14 residues. Germline loops: CDR1 MNHEY, CDR2 SVGAGI. The CDR3 reads CASSYSSDQETQYF. CDR3 coding DNA: TGTGCCAGCAGTTACTCGAGTGACCAAGAGACCCAGTACTTC.

The chain carries TRBV5-4 and TRBJ2-1, with TRBD1 identical over 9 bases. The CDR3 runs 16 residues. Germline CDR1 and CDR2: SGHNT and YYREEE (reference sequence). Trimming cost V 5 bases and J 0 bases; bases outside gene matches: 6. The chain's CDR3 is CASREGQGSSYNEQFF. CDR3 DNA: TGTGCCAGCAGGGAGGGACAGGGAAGCTCCTACAATGAGCAGTTCTTC.

Here the CDR3 reads CASSLGTSGGTNTGELFF. The CDR3 DNA is TGCGCCAGCAGCCTCGGGACTAGCGGGGGCACGAACACCGGGGAGCTGTTTTTT. The chain links TRBV4-3 to TRBJ2-2, with 14 nucleotides matching TRBD2. Germline loops: CDR1 LGHNA, CDR2 YSLEER. The V and J ends lost 4 bases and 0 bases, in that order; junction bases with no gene match: 4. CDR3 length equals 18 residues.

The chain combines TRBV6-5 with TRBJ2-2; D gene uncertain. V lost 0 bases to trimming and J lost 6 bases, with 5 bases between them. The CDR3 runs 13 residues. Per the germline V gene, CDR1 is MNHEY and CDR2 is SVGAGI. CDR3 bases: TGTGCCAGCAGTTACTCGCAGGCCGGGGAGCTGTTTTTT. The encoded protein is CASSYSQAGELFF.

This chain uses TRBV5-1 with TRBJ1-1; D may be TRBD1 (5 bases). This CDR3 contains 12 residues. Trimming cost V 7 bases and J 5 bases, with 12 bases left between them. Germline CDR1 and CDR2: SGHRS and YFSETQ. The CDR3 sequence is CASRTRETEAFF. For the CDR3, the DNA is TGCGCCAGCCGAACCAGGGAAACTGAAGCTTTCTTT.

The chain has TRBV13 and TRBJ1-2, with a possible D match to TRBD1 (6 bases). The CDR3 is made up of 17 amino acids. Germline lookup yields CDR1 PRHDT and CDR2 FYEKMQ (reference sequence). Trimming removed 4 bases from V and 0 bases from J, with 18 bases in between. CDR3 sequence reads: CASSSSTRDIPNYGYTF. Written as DNA, the CDR3 is TGTGCCAGCAGCTCAAGCACCCGGGACATACCTAACTATGGCTACACCTTC.

The CDR3 DNA is TGCGCCAGCAGCTTTCGAGAGGGGGCGGTTGGTTTCCCCGGCTACACCTTC. This codes for CASSFREGAVGFPGYTF. The genes are TRBV5-1 and TRBJ1-2; 7 bases line up with TRBD1. The V segment lost 2 bases and the J segment 8 bases; nucleotides outside the gene matches: 18. Germline CDR1 is SGHRS and CDR2 is YFSETQ. CDR3 length equals 17 residues.

The CDR3 spells CASGAQGQRSYEQYF. The CDR3 region has the DNA TGTGCCAGCGGGGCCCAGGGACAGCGCTCCTACGAGCAGTACTTC. The chain employs TRBV6-5 and TRBJ2-7, with TRBD1 identical over 7 bases. V dropped 8 bases and J dropped 0; count of bases not matched to a gene: 10. The CDR3 has 15 amino acids. CDR1 MNHEY and CDR2 SVGAGI come from the germline V gene.

This clone was picked up a small number of times. The V and J genes are TRBV4-3 and TRBJ1-1; TRBD1 might be the D (5 bases). The CDR3 covers 14 residues. Trimming stripped 0 bases from V and 3 bases from J, with 8 bases between. CDR1 LGHNA and CDR2 YSLEER come from the germline V gene. For the CDR3, the DNA is TGCGCCAGCAGCCAAGACAGGGAGGACACTGAAGCTTTCTTT. This codes for CASSQDREDTEAFF.

The CDR3 spells CASSQDPALVSAGELFF. CDR3 sequence (DNA): TGCGCCAGCAGCCAAGATCCCGCACTAGTTAGTGCCGGGGAGCTGTTTTTT. The chain joins TRBV4-3 to TRBJ2-2; D perhaps matches TRBD2 (5 bases). Germline values: CDR1 LGHNA, CDR2 YSLEER. V gave up 0 bases and J gave up 6 bases, with 17 bases separating them. The CDR3 totals 17 residues.

CDR3: CASSLGGGGTGELFF. The CDR3 nucleotides read TGTGCCAGCAGTTTAGGGGGGGGCGGGACCGGGGAGCTGTTTTTT. The chain uses TRBV27 and TRBJ2-2; a weak D match, TRBD2 (7 bases). Trimming took off 2 bases at V and 5 bases at J, with 12 bases between the two ends. Germline V gene lookup returns CDR1 MNHEY and CDR2 SMNVEV (reference sequence). The CDR3 extends over 15 amino acids.

The chain combines TRBV11-2 with TRBJ1-1, with TRBD1 as a possible D gene (5 bases). The CDR3 runs to 14 residues. V lost 3 bases and J lost 0, with 8 bases in between. Germline-derived CDR1 and CDR2 are SGHAT and FQNNGV. CDR3 sequence reads: CASSLGQMNTEAFF. CDR3 coding DNA: TGTGCCAGCAGCTTGGGGCAGATGAACACTGAAGCTTTCTTT.

V usage is TRBV25-1 and J usage is TRBJ2-7, with D perhaps matching TRBD1 (6 bases). Germline V gene sequence: CDR1 MGHDK, CDR2 SYGVNS. The CDR3 contains 15 residues. The V end lost 3 bases, the J end lost 3 bases, and 15 bases lay between the germline ends. The CDR3 DNA reads as TGTGCCAGCAGTGAGCTGACAGGAGACATCTACGAGCAGTACTTC. It translates to CASSELTGDIYEQYF.

In this sample, this clone turned up once. This chain connects TRBV10-2 to TRBJ2-5, with 7 bases lining up with TRBD2. The length of the CDR3 is 13 residues. The germline CDR1 and CDR2 sequences are WSHSY and SAAADI. V lost 6 bases and J lost 4; bases outside the gene matches: 5. CDR3 coding DNA: TGCGCCAGCAGGCCGACTAGCTCAGAGACCCAGTACTTC. Translating gives CASRPTSSETQYF.

This chain joins TRBV27 and TRBJ1-1; TRBD1 agrees at 8 bases. With 5 bases clipped from V and 11 bases from J, the junction kept 7 bases outside the gene matches. This CDR3 comprises 12 residues. Germline assignment: CDR1 MNHEY and CDR2 SMNVEV (reference sequence). Here the CDR3 reads CASSGQGAGAFF. For the CDR3, the DNA is TGTGCCAGCAGTGGACAGGGCGCGGGCGCTTTCTTT.

This clone was seen once. The chain combines TRBV7-5 with TRBJ1-5; TRBD1, the D gene given by the table, was not confirmed from the DNA. TRBV7-5 is an annotated pseudogene. The CDR3 is 13 residues long. DNA of the CDR3: TGTGTCAGAAGGTACCTCAGGGGTGTGCCCCAGCATTTT. This sequence encodes CVRRYLRGVPQHF.

J is TRBJ2-1 and V is TRBV2, with D hard to call. V dropped 4 bases and J dropped 0 bases, with 13 bases sitting between them. The length of the CDR3 is 16 residues. Germline V gene data show CDR1 as SNHLY and CDR2 as FYNNEI. CDR3 DNA sequence: TGTGCCAGCAGTGCTTCTCCTTGGAGCTCCTACAATGAGCAGTTCTTC. This sequence encodes CASSASPWSSYNEQFF.

This clone occurred a few times. The rearrangement joins TRBV6-5 to TRBJ1-1, with a possible D match to TRBD1 (5 bases). This CDR3 region has 13 residues. Germline V gives CDR1 MNHEY, CDR2 SVGAGI. Trimming stripped 5 bases from V and 4 bases from J, with 11 bases between. CDR3 region: CASSMGGGTEAFF. Here the CDR3 DNA reads TGTGCCAGCAGTATGGGGGGGGGCACTGAAGCTTTCTTT.

The J gene is TRBJ2-1, the V gene TRBV29-1, with 8 bases fitting TRBD2. CDR3 length: 16 residues. The V segment lost 3 bases and the J segment 0 bases; nucleotides outside the gene matches: 7. Germline V gene sequence: CDR1 SQVTM, CDR2 ANQGSEA. The CDR3 DNA reads as TGCAGCGTTGAGGGCCAGCGGGGGAGCTCCTACAATGAGCAGTTCTTC. As protein: CSVEGQRGSSYNEQFF.

The chain is built from TRBV30 and TRBJ1-1; D gene unclear. Germline CDR1 GTSNPN, CDR2 SVGIG (reference sequence). Trimming removed 0 bases at V and 1 base at J, with 6 bases between. The CDR3 consists of 13 residues. CDR3: CAWSVLTNTEAFF. The CDR3 DNA reads as TGTGCCTGGAGTGTACTCACGAACACTGAAGCTTTCTTT.

The chain joins TRBV7-9 to TRBJ2-1, with TRBD1 identical over 9 bases. CDR1 and CDR2 from the germline V gene are SEHNR and FQNEAQ (reference sequence). The CDR3 length is 15 residues. V shed 5 bases, J shed 4 bases, and the junction held 6 bases outside the gene matches. CDR3 amino acids: CASSEQGAGYNEQFF. The CDR3 DNA reads TGTGCCAGCAGCGAACAGGGGGCAGGGTACAATGAGCAGTTCTTC.

The chain recombines TRBV6-5 with TRBJ1-5; 11 bases agree with TRBD1. Trimming cost V 6 bases and J 4 bases; bases outside gene matches: 5. CDR1 MNHEY and CDR2 SVGAGI come from the germline V gene. CDR3 length: 15 residues. The CDR3 DNA sequence: TGTGCCAGCAGGCCCCGGGACAGGGGGAATCAGCCCCAGCATTTT. Translating it yields CASRPRDRGNQPQHF.

CDR3 in amino acids: CAISEISPGSRGTGEKTQYF. CDR3 nucleotides: TGTGCCATCAGTGAGATATCCCCCGGGTCTCGGGGGACAGGTGAAAAGACCCAGTACTTC. J is TRBJ2-5 and V is TRBV10-3, with 8 bases lining up with TRBD1. Germline CDR1 ENHRY, CDR2 SYGVKD. The CDR3 totals 20 residues. With 2 bases clipped from V and 6 bases from J, the junction kept 23 bases outside the gene matches.

V is TRBV7-9 and J is TRBJ1-1; tentative D call: TRBD1 (5 bases). From germline, CDR1 is SEHNR and CDR2 FQNEAQ (reference sequence). The CDR3 sequence is 15 residues long. V dropped 0 bases and J dropped 1 base, with 9 bases sitting between them. This CDR3 reads CASSLAPDRNTEAFF. CDR3 sequence (DNA): TGTGCCAGCAGCTTAGCGCCAGACAGGAACACTGAAGCTTTCTTT. Using reference TRBV7-9 and TRBJ1-1 for the parts outside the CDR3, the full variable domain is DTGVSQNPRHKITKRGQNVTFRCDPISEHNRLYWYRQTLGQGPEFLTYFQNEAQLEKSRLLSDRFSAERPKGSFSTLEIQRTEQGDSAMYLCASSLAPDRNTEAFFGQGTRLTVV.

The chain combines TRBV25-1 with TRBJ2-7, with 7 nucleotides matching TRBD2. The trim removed 4 bases at V and 3 bases at J, leaving 9 bases unmatched. From germline, CDR1 is MGHDK and CDR2 SYGVNS. The CDR3 is made up of 15 amino acids. The CDR3 protein is CASSGGPGGGYEQYF. CDR3 in DNA: TGTGCCAGCAGTGGGGGACCGGGAGGTGGCTACGAGCAGTACTTC.

The chain recombines TRBV12-5 with TRBJ2-1; TRBD2 agrees at 8 bases. Trimming cost V 3 bases and J 8 bases; bases outside gene matches: 9. The CDR3 has 15 amino acids. Germline V CDR1 and CDR2: LGHNT, FRNRAP. CDR3 DNA: TGTGCTAGTGGTTTCCCCCGGGGGGGGGTGGATGAGCAGTTCTTC. This codes for CASGFPRGGVDEQFF.

V is TRBV18 and J is TRBJ1-5; 11 nucleotides line up with TRBD1. The CDR3 sequence is 20 residues long. With V trimmed by 3 bases and J by 1 base, 14 bases remained unmatched. From germline, CDR1 is KGHSH and CDR2 LQKENI. CDR3 sequence reads: CASSPLPQGQGDLSNQPQHF. For the CDR3, the DNA is TGTGCCAGCTCACCCTTACCGCAGGGACAGGGGGATCTAAGCAATCAGCCCCAGCATTTT. Complete variable domain (other parts from reference TRBV18 and TRBJ1-5): NAGVMQNPRHLVRRRGQEARLRCSPMKGHSHVYWYRQLPEEGLKFMVYLQKENIIDESGMPKERFSAEFPKEGPSILRIQQVVRGDSAAYFCASSPLPQGQGDLSNQPQHFGDGTRLSIL.